This record covers a single T cell receptor beta chain. What it binds is unknown. Treatment here: treatment-naive control, cytoreductive nephrectomy. Controls were unirradiated tumors from treatment-naive cytoreductive nephrectomy patients. These data are taken from a study of radiation and T cells in renal cell carcinoma. General study points: Sampling covered only 0.75 to 1 g of each tumor. Irradiated tumors had higher TCR clonality than control tumors. Irradiated tumors held more dominant CDR3 motifs than control tumors.

Germline CDR1 is LNHDA and CDR2 is SQIVND (reference sequence). This CDR3 spans 14 amino acids. The V end lost 1 base, the J end lost 6 bases, and 12 bases lay between the germline ends. The protocol was immunoSEQ multiplex PCR, while the TCRdb copy is restricted to in-frame clones and leaves out a portion. The sample holds 20,000 to 30,000 clones, roughly 50% seen once. The V call is TRBV19, the J call TRBJ1-1; a weak D match, TRBD1 (6 bases). The sequence came from a man in his forties or fifties with renal cell carcinoma. The source was tumor tissue, collected from a patient whose treatment was nephrectomy without radiotherapy. The CDR3 sequence is CASSIGGQAAEAFF. The CDR3 DNA follows: TGTGCCAGTAGTATAGGGGGGCAAGCGGCTGAAGCTTTCTTT. The whole variable domain, filled in from reference TRBV19 and TRBJ1-1, reads DGGITQSPKYLFRKEGQNVTLSCEQNLNHDAMYWYRQDPGQGLRLIYYSQIVNDFQKGDIAEGYSVSREKKESFPLTVTSAQKNPTAFYLCASSIGGQAAEAFFGQGTRLTVV.